The present entry profiles one TCR beta chain with its context. Its antigen is unknown. Base qualities are not recorded, but no much larger clone differs from it by a single base. The immunoSEQ Assay, a bias-controlled multiplex PCR, was used to amplify TCRbeta CDR3 regions from genomic DNA. The published analysis was carried out like this. Within the assay, amplification of reference gene primers was used to estimate how many nucleated cells each sample contained. To quantify the absolute abundance of each unique TCRbeta CDR3 rearrangement, sequence reads were collapsed and filtered. For each sample, productive Simpson clonality was calculated as the square root of Simpson's diversity index across productive rearrangements. This is the immuneACCESS table as TCRdb keeps it, with only in-frame sequences that have V and J called. A part of the clones is gone; compared with another copy, unresolved V genes explain less than half, and the rest is unexplained. V, J and clone size were drawn from that table, and D and trimming were deduced from the DNA. This sample has 85,000 to 95,000 clones in its table, and around 72% of those were observed once. Approximately 15% of the sample rests with the top ten.

The data stem from a study of blood T cell repertoires in COVID-19 (dated by TCRdb to 2020 to 2021). Turning to the overall study: Collaborator samples came from the United States, Italy and Spain and covered acute and convalescent phases of COVID-19. The material from the prospective study consisted of cDNA or gDNA derived from T cells, B-cell-depleted T cells, or PBMCs. The dataset comprised deeply sampled blood TCRbeta repertoires from subjects exposed to, actively infected with, or recovered from COVID-19. The repertoires were released in a freely available public database meant as a resource for research on the immune response to SARS-CoV-2. Samples were obtained from the ongoing ImmuneRACE study (first 160 participants) and from some 1,300 subjects provided by 6 global collaborators. The sample metadata nearly always contained a de-identified subject ID, COVID-19 status, age in years and sex. HLA class I and class II types, where available, came from metadata supplied by the sample provider rather than from assay-based typing.

The CDR3 contains 13 residues, cysteine and phenylalanine counted. Here the CDR3 DNA is all that survives: 39 bases in frame from base 1. The germline V end is reduced by 5 bases and the J end by 7 bases; junction bases left unmatched: 7. Per the germline V gene, MNHEY is the CDR1 and SVGAGI is the CDR2. Collaborating institutions collected whole blood in K2EDTA tubes following their own protocols. Collaborator samples were shipped for TCRbeta analysis as frozen whole blood, isolated PBMCs, or DNA extracted from either sample type. Overall results and qualifications from the work: The quantity of clinical and demographic metadata differed by source and by participant and was supplied without curation.

The sequenced sample consisted of peripheral blood. The TCR originated in an elderly woman with acute or convalescent COVID-19. Recombination connected TRBV6-5 to TRBJ1-1, and 7 junctional nucleotides match TRBD1. The DNA sequence follows: TGTGCCAGCAGTCCTCAGGGGGGAGTTGAAGCTTTCTTT. This sequence encodes CASSPQGGVEAFF.